Below are 24 T cell receptor beta chains sequenced from a single sample in a study. TCRdb fed the RT-PCR reads into MiXCR, producing one record per CDR3 protein. This sample carries about 700,000 distinct CDR3 sequences, 14% of them seen once, and the ten largest clones take roughly 4%. The source material was memory CD4+ T cells from blood. The receptors derive from a female donor in good health, serving as a healthy control.

This clonotype occurred a few times. The V call is TRBV11-2, the J call TRBJ2-1; TRBD2 aligns across 10 bases. Trimming cost V 5 bases and J 10 bases; bases outside gene matches: 14. The CDR3 runs to 16 residues. The germline V gene has CDR1 SGHAT and CDR2 FQNNGV. For the CDR3, the DNA is TGTGCCAGCAGCCGACTGAAAGCGGGAGGGCCAAGGGAGCAGTTCTTC. Protein sequence: CASSRLKAGGPREQFF.

This clonotype has a count of ten or more. V gene TRBV5-1 combines with J gene TRBJ2-7, with 11 bases matching TRBD1. This CDR3 comprises 15 residues. In germline, CDR1 is SGHRS, CDR2 YFSETQ. V lost 0 bases, J lost 5 bases, and 4 bases stayed unmatched. CDR3 loop: CASSLAGTGGDEQYF. Written as DNA, the CDR3 is TGCGCCAGCAGCTTGGCCGGGACAGGGGGTGACGAGCAGTACTTC.

This clonotype was detected a few times. The chain joins TRBV20-1 to TRBJ1-5; perhaps TRBD1 as D (6 bases). Germline loops: CDR1 DFQATT, CDR2 SNEGSKA (reference sequence). Trimming pared 5 bases from V and 3 bases from J, leaving 11 bases between. The CDR3 runs to 13 residues. For the CDR3, the DNA is TGCAGTGCTGGCGGGGGGGCCAATCAGCCCCAGCATTTT. Its protein product is CSAGGGANQPQHF.

The chain recombines TRBV6-5 with TRBJ2-1; tentative D call: TRBD2 (7 bases). The CDR3 has 16 residues. Germline V CDR1 and CDR2: MNHEY, SVGAGI. The V end lost 6 bases, the J end lost 6 bases, and 21 bases lay between the germline ends. The CDR3 nucleotides are TGTGCCAGCAGGACGAGGGGGGGGGGCAGACGCAATGAGCAGTTCTTC. Its translation: CASRTRGGGRRNEQFF.

The table lists this clonotype with many counts. The CDR3 protein is CASRLPSTDTQYF. The CDR3 bases are TGTGCCAGCCGTCTACCGAGCACAGATACGCAGTATTTT. The rearrangement links TRBV6-5 to TRBJ2-3, with D hard to call. Germline CDR1 MNHEY, CDR2 SVGAGI. V lost 8 bases and J lost 0, with 9 bases in between. This CDR3 contains 13 residues.

The chain has TRBV5-6 and TRBJ2-2; D uncertain. The CDR3 runs 13 residues. The germline V and J ends were trimmed by 1 base and 6 bases, with 7 bases remaining between them. Germline values: CDR1 SGHDT, CDR2 YYEEEE. CDR3 protein: CASSLSWAGELFF. CDR3 in DNA: TGTGCCAGCAGCTTGTCCTGGGCCGGGGAGCTGTTTTTT.

This CDR3 is CASSPVGQGEGYTF. As DNA, the CDR3 is TGCGCCAGCAGCCCGGTGGGACAGGGGGAAGGCTACACCTTC. This sequence joins TRBV5-1 and TRBJ1-2; 11 positions agree with TRBD1. The ends lost 4 bases at V and 8 bases at J; junction bases unmatched: 7. Germline assignment: CDR1 SGHRS and CDR2 YFSETQ. This CDR3 has 14 amino acids.

V usage is TRBV3-1 and J usage is TRBJ2-3; 12 bases are a match to TRBD2. J lost 4 bases, V lost 6 bases, and 5 bases had no gene match. This CDR3 spans 15 amino acids. Germline values: CDR1 LGHDT, CDR2 YNNKEL (reference sequence). The CDR3 protein is CASRRLAGDPDTQYF. The CDR3 coding sequence is TGTGCCAGCAGGCGACTAGCGGGAGACCCAGATACGCAGTATTTT.

The chain employs TRBV6-5 and TRBJ2-1; the D gene is possibly TRBD1 (5 bases). Germline V gene lookup returns CDR1 MNHEY and CDR2 SVGAGI. There are 13 residues in the CDR3. Trimming shortened V by 0 bases and J by 13 bases, and 13 bases separated the two germline ends. CDR3 loop: CASSYSKGRGQFF. The CDR3, as DNA: TGTGCCAGCAGTTACTCGAAGGGAAGGGGCCAGTTCTTC.

This clonotype was detected a few times. J is TRBJ2-3 and V is TRBV5-1, with D perhaps TRBD2 (5 bases). There are 14 residues in the CDR3. Germline V gene lookup returns CDR1 SGHRS and CDR2 YFSETQ. V dropped 5 bases and J dropped 0 bases, with 10 bases sitting between them. Written as DNA, the CDR3 is TGCGCCAGCAGTAGCGATACTAGCACAGATACGCAGTATTTT. Protein: CASSSDTSTDTQYF.

This clonotype was observed at least ten times. The CDR3 reads CASSQDGRGSTDTQYF. The CDR3 region has the DNA TGCGCCAGCAGCCAAGATGGCAGGGGATCCACAGATACGCAGTATTTT. The rearrangement links TRBV4-3 to TRBJ2-3; maybe TRBD1 (6 bases). There are 16 residues in the CDR3. Trimming removed 0 bases at V and 2 bases at J, with 12 bases between. Germline V gene sequence: CDR1 LGHNA, CDR2 YSLEER.

This clonotype was recorded a few times. The CDR3 protein is CASSPPTGTDDTEAFF. In DNA, the CDR3 is TGTGCCAGCAGTCCTCCGACCGGGACAGATGACACTGAAGCTTTCTTT. This rearrangement joins TRBV28 to TRBJ1-1; 7 bases are a match to TRBD1. Trimming cost V 5 bases and J 3 bases; bases outside gene matches: 12. Per germline, CDR1 MDHEN and CDR2 SYDVKM. This CDR3 region has 16 residues.

The J gene is TRBJ1-1, the V gene TRBV9; D is undetermined. Deletions cut 4 bases from V and 3 bases from J, with 10 bases between. The CDR3 covers 13 residues. Germline V gives CDR1 SGDLS, CDR2 YYNGEE. This CDR3 is CASSLRSDTEAFF. CDR3 bases: TGTGCCAGCAGCCTACGATCGGACACTGAAGCTTTCTTT.

This clonotype was picked up many times. The chain recombines TRBV20-1 with TRBJ1-1; D is ambiguous. Trimming cost V 6 bases and J 1 base, with 15 bases left between them. The CDR3 has 14 residues. CDR1 DFQATT and CDR2 SNEGSKA come from the germline V gene (reference sequence). The CDR3 protein is CSAPSRVTNTEAFF. CDR3 bases: TGCAGTGCCCCTTCCCGGGTCACGAACACTGAAGCTTTCTTT.

This clonotype was seen ten or more times. The chain joins TRBV6-2 or TRBV6-3 to TRBJ2-1; 12 bases agree with TRBD2. The trim removed 0 bases at V and 9 bases at J, leaving 9 bases unmatched. CDR1 is MNHEY and CDR2 is SVGEGT in the germline V gene. This CDR3 is built from 17 residues. As DNA, the CDR3 is TGTGCCAGCAGTTACTCGAACCTCCTAGCGGGAGGGAGTGAGCAGTTCTTC. This codes for CASSYSNLLAGGSEQFF.

This clonotype was counted at least ten times. The chain has TRBV6-5 and TRBJ2-5; D gene uncertain. Trimming removed 7 bases at V and 5 bases at J, with 8 bases between. CDR1 MNHEY and CDR2 SVGAGI come from the germline V gene. The CDR3 has 11 residues. CDR3 loop: CASTRGETQYF. CDR3 nucleotide sequence: TGTGCCAGCACTAGAGGCGAGACCCAGTACTTC.

The V gene is TRBV5-1, the J gene TRBJ2-3; maybe TRBD2 (5 bases). The CDR3 runs to 16 residues. Germline V gives CDR1 SGHRS, CDR2 YFSETQ. The V and J ends lost 3 bases and 0 bases respectively, with 14 bases between them. CDR3 in amino acids: CASSSVTSTSTDTQYF. CDR3 coding DNA: TGCGCCAGCAGCTCGGTTACTAGTACTAGCACAGATACGCAGTATTTT.

This clonotype was seen a handful of times. The chain recombines TRBV24-1 with TRBJ2-7; the match to TRBD2 covers 14 bases. V lost 9 bases to trimming and J lost 6 bases; unmatched junction nucleotides: 3. Germline V gene sequence: CDR1 KGHDR, CDR2 SFDVKD. The CDR3 extends over 13 amino acids. CDR3 nucleotides: TGTGCCACCCGTGGGACTAGCGGGGGCGAGCAGTACTTC. This encodes CATRGTSGGEQYF.

This clonotype was counted only a few times. The rearrangement joins TRBV20-1 to TRBJ2-1, with D perhaps TRBD1 (8 bases). This CDR3 spans 11 amino acids. V was clipped by 6 bases and J by 8 bases, with 11 bases between them. Germline V gene sequence: CDR1 DFQATT, CDR2 SNEGSKA (reference sequence). The CDR3 sequence is CSATGGDEQFF. In DNA, the CDR3 is TGCAGTGCCACAGGGGGGGATGAGCAGTTCTTC.

The chain carries TRBV6-2 or TRBV6-3 and TRBJ2-1; TRBD1 matches 8 bases. The CDR3 covers 12 residues. Germline CDR1 MNHEY, CDR2 SVGEGT. Trimming removed 6 bases from V and 9 bases from J; junction bases left unmatched: 4. For the CDR3, the DNA is TGTGCCAGCAGCCGGACAGGGATTGAGCAGTTCTTC. Translated: CASSRTGIEQFF.

This chain joins TRBV4-3 and TRBJ2-7; D is undetermined. The ends were cut back, 5 bases at V and 1 base at J, with 9 bases in the middle. The CDR3 has 13 residues. From germline, CDR1 is LGHNA and CDR2 YSLEER. CDR3 DNA sequence: TGCGCCAGCAGCATCTTAGGTTCCTACGAGCAGTACTTC. Its protein is CASSILGSYEQYF.

The J gene is TRBJ2-5, the V gene TRBV7-6, with TRBD2 matching over 10 bases. J was trimmed by 5 bases and V by 4 bases; bases with no gene match: 19. The germline V gene has CDR1 SGHVS and CDR2 FNYEAQ. The CDR3 is made up of 19 amino acids. In DNA form, the CDR3 reads TGTGCCAGCAGCTCTCTAGCGGGAGCGGGAATCCAAGGAGCGGAGACCCAGTACTTC. Translating it yields CASSSLAGAGIQGAETQYF. Filled out from reference TRBV7-6 and TRBJ2-5, the complete variable domain reads GAGVSQSPRYKVTKRGQDVALRCDPISGHVSLYWYRQALGQGPEFLTYFNYEAQQDKSGLPNDRFSAERPEGSISTLTIQRTEQRDSAMYRCASSSLAGAGIQGAETQYFGPGTRLLVL.

The rearrangement links TRBV14 to TRBJ2-1, with 10 bases fitting TRBD2. CDR3 length equals 19 residues. V shed 3 bases, J shed 3 bases, and the junction held 14 bases outside the gene matches. Germline-derived CDR1 and CDR2 are SGHDN and FVKESK. As DNA, the CDR3 is TGTGCCAGCAGCCAGCCCCGGGACCTAGCGGGAGTTCTCTACAATGAGCAGTTCTTC. Its protein product is CASSQPRDLAGVLYNEQFF.

The chain uses TRBV7-2 and TRBJ2-3; D possibly uses TRBD1 or TRBD2 (5 bases each). CDR1 SGHTA and CDR2 FQGNSA come from the germline V gene. The CDR3 totals 14 residues. V was shortened by 5 bases and J by 11 bases, with 20 bases between the two germline ends. Here the CDR3 DNA reads TGTGCCAGCAGCCCAGCTGATGGGGCCGCGGGGCAGTATTTT. Translation: CASSPADGAAGQYF.